This T cell receptor beta chain was captured by sequencing in a study of cytomegalovirus exposure and HLA in healthy donors. Trimming stripped 5 bases from V and 0 bases from J, with 11 bases between. CDR3 length: 15 amino acids. Germline values: CDR1 MDHEN, CDR2 SYDVKM. About this clone itself: Its antigen is unidentified.

In the PCR, 60 Vbeta and 13 Jbeta primers were used. Profiling relied on immunoSEQ multiplex PCR, and the TCRdb table lists in-frame clones only, not all of them. The table includes some 70,000 clones, around 64% detected once. The study, taken as a whole, reports: Researchers reported that three CMV-associated chains were confirmed in vitro as CMV antigen-specific. Researchers reported in a later analysis that common viral pathogens appeared linked to several top clusters.

Though nominally healthy at sampling, donors likely had unrecorded immune exposures. Sequenced material: PBMCs. The receptor was isolated from a woman in her forties or fifties in good health and CMV-seronegative. The chain couples TRBV28 to TRBJ1-5, with D maybe TRBD1 (6 bases). DNA of the CDR3: TGTGCCAGCAGTGGGGGGGCGGATAGCAATCAGCCCCAGCATTTT. It specifies CASSGGADSNQPQHF.